These T cell receptor beta chains were read from a single sample in a study of blood T cell repertoires in COVID-19. Produced via immunoSEQ multiplex PCR; TCRdb's table is partial and in-frame only. The sample carries a few hundred thousand clones, 80% to 90% recorded once. Sequencing was performed on peripheral blood. The receptors stem from a man aged 18 to 30 who had recovered from COVID-19. CDR3s include the opening cysteine and the closing phenylalanine or tryptophan. The D gene is left open where the match is weak. Size is stated for part of the rows, as once, few or many counts, or as a class when the clone is expanded.

d_gene: TRBD1
v_gene: TRBV5-5
j_gene: TRBJ2-5
abundance: -
CDR3nt: TGTGCCAGCAGCTGGGGGACAGGGGTGGAGACCCAGTACTTC
CDR3aa: CASSWGTGVETQYF

d_gene: -
v_gene: TRBV6-5
j_gene: TRBJ1-2
abundance: -
CDR3nt: TGTGCCAGCACCCCGGGGTTTGGGGGCTACACCTTC
CDR3aa: CASTPGFGGYTF

d_gene: -
v_gene: TRBV7-6
j_gene: TRBJ2-1
abundance: -
CDR3nt: TGTGCCAGCAGCCAAAGATCCCAGGAGGTATGGACAGCATACAATGAGCAGTTCTTC
CDR3aa: CASSQRSQEVWTAYNEQFF

d_gene: -
v_gene: TRBV4-1
j_gene: TRBJ1-5
abundance: few
CDR3nt: TGCGCCAGCAGCGCCAGGGGCCTGAGCAATCAGCCCCAGCATTTT
CDR3aa: CASSARGLSNQPQHF

d_gene: -
v_gene: TRBV6-5
j_gene: TRBJ1-1
abundance: -
CDR3nt: TGTGCCAGCAGCACGGACGGGGGGCGGACTGAAGCTTTCTTT
CDR3aa: CASSTDGGRTEAFF

d_gene: TRBD1
v_gene: TRBV29-1
j_gene: TRBJ1-2
abundance: -
CDR3nt: TGCAGCACCGAGCCACAGGGGTGGAATGGCTACACCTTC
CDR3aa: CSTEPQGWNGYTF

d_gene: TRBD1
v_gene: TRBV5-1
j_gene: TRBJ2-7
abundance: -
CDR3nt: TGCGCCAGCCAGAAGGGGGGGACAGGGTCCTACGAGCAGTACTTC
CDR3aa: CASQKGGTGSYEQYF

d_gene: -
v_gene: TRBV6-4
j_gene: TRBJ1-1
abundance: -
CDR3nt: TGTGCCAGCAGTGACTCCGGAGGGCTAACTGAAGCTTTCTTT
CDR3aa: CASSDSGGLTEAFF

d_gene: TRBD1
v_gene: TRBV6-5
j_gene: TRBJ2-7
abundance: -
CDR3nt: TGTGCCAGCACAAACGGGGCAGGGGGCGAGCAGTACTTC
CDR3aa: CASTNGAGGEQYF

d_gene: TRBD2
v_gene: TRBV5-1
j_gene: TRBJ2-7
abundance: -
CDR3nt: TGCGCCAGCAGCTCTAGCGGGAGTTCCTACGAGCAGTACTTC
CDR3aa: CASSSSGSSYEQYF

d_gene: TRBD1
v_gene: TRBV7-9
j_gene: TRBJ2-5
abundance: -
CDR3nt: TGTGCCAGCAGCTTTGGGACAGAAGAGACCCAGTACTTC
CDR3aa: CASSFGTEETQYF

d_gene: -
v_gene: TRBV7-2
j_gene: TRBJ1-1
abundance: -
CDR3nt: TGTGCCAGCAGCTCATTTTCCAGCGGGACTTACAACACTGAAGCTTTCTTT
CDR3aa: CASSSFSSGTYNTEAFF

d_gene: TRBD1
v_gene: TRBV5-4
j_gene: TRBJ2-5
abundance: -
CDR3nt: TGTGCCAGCAGCTCCCAGGGGGCTGCGGAGACCCAGTACTTC
CDR3aa: CASSSQGAAETQYF

d_gene: -
v_gene: TRBV11-2
j_gene: TRBJ1-2
abundance: -
CDR3nt: TGTGCCAGCAGCCGGCGGGGCTATGGCTACACCTTC
CDR3aa: CASSRRGYGYTF

d_gene: -
v_gene: TRBV7-3
j_gene: TRBJ2-2
abundance: -
CDR3nt: TGTGCCAGCAGCGCCGGGGGACCGAGTACCGGGGAGCTGTTTTTT
CDR3aa: CASSAGGPSTGELFF

d_gene: -
v_gene: TRBV5-4
j_gene: TRBJ2-5
abundance: -
CDR3nt: TGTGCCAGCCGCGGAGAGTCTGGAGAAAGGCAGTACTTC
CDR3aa: CASRGESGERQYF

d_gene: TRBD1
v_gene: TRBV2
j_gene: TRBJ1-2
abundance: -
CDR3nt: TGTGCCAGCAAGGGACAGGGGTTCTATGGCTACACCTTC
CDR3aa: CASKGQGFYGYTF

d_gene: -
v_gene: TRBV7-2
j_gene: TRBJ2-1
abundance: -
CDR3nt: TGTGCCAGCAGCTTAGAGACTATGTTGGTGCAGTTCTTC
CDR3aa: CASSLETMLVQFF

d_gene: -
v_gene: TRBV10-3
j_gene: TRBJ2-3
abundance: -
CDR3nt: TGTGCCATCAGTTTAGCCAAGAGCACAGATACGCAGTATTTT
CDR3aa: CAISLAKSTDTQYF

d_gene: -
v_gene: TRBV27
j_gene: TRBJ1-1
abundance: -
CDR3nt: TGTGCCAGCAGTTACATAGGGGTTAGGGGCACTGAAGCTTTCTTT
CDR3aa: CASSYIGVRGTEAFF

d_gene: -
v_gene: TRBV6-6
j_gene: TRBJ1-1
abundance: -
CDR3nt: TGTGCCACCCAAGAGGAGGGTCCTGAAGCTTTCTTT
CDR3aa: CATQEEGPEAFF

d_gene: -
v_gene: TRBV7-8
j_gene: TRBJ2-1
abundance: few
CDR3nt: TGTGCCAGCAGCTTTTCCAGGGTGGTCTACAATGAGCAGTTCTTC
CDR3aa: CASSFSRVVYNEQFF

d_gene: TRBD1
v_gene: TRBV7-9
j_gene: TRBJ1-1
abundance: -
CDR3nt: TGTGCCAGCAGCTCAGACAGGGAAGTAGCTCGTCGGGCTGAAGCTTTCTTT
CDR3aa: CASSSDREVARRAEAFF

d_gene: TRBD2
v_gene: TRBV6-1
j_gene: TRBJ2-1
abundance: -
CDR3nt: TGTGCCAGCAGTGAATCAAGCGGCGGGGGTTACAATGAGCAGTTCTTC
CDR3aa: CASSESSGGGYNEQFF

d_gene: -
v_gene: TRBV7-3
j_gene: TRBJ1-1
abundance: -
CDR3nt: TGTGCCAGCAGCGTGTACACGAACACTGAAGCTTTCTTT
CDR3aa: CASSVYTNTEAFF

d_gene: -
v_gene: TRBV5-1
j_gene: TRBJ1-1
abundance: few
CDR3nt: TGCGCCAGCAGCCTAGGGCCGGCGGGCACTGAAGCTTTCTTT
CDR3aa: CASSLGPAGTEAFF

d_gene: -
v_gene: TRBV12-5
j_gene: TRBJ2-1
abundance: -
CDR3nt: TGTGCTAGTGGTTGGGGTAGCGGCCACTACAATGAGCAGTTCTTC
CDR3aa: CASGWGSGHYNEQFF

d_gene: -
v_gene: TRBV7-3
j_gene: TRBJ2-1
abundance: -
CDR3nt: TGTGCCAGCAGCTTGGGGGGATCATTGGAGCAGTTCTTC
CDR3aa: CASSLGGSLEQFF

d_gene: -
v_gene: TRBV7-2
j_gene: TRBJ2-3
abundance: -
CDR3nt: TGTGCCAGCAGCTTAGGCGCTTACACAGATACGCAGTATTTT
CDR3aa: CASSLGAYTDTQYF

d_gene: -
v_gene: TRBV5-5
j_gene: TRBJ2-7
abundance: -
CDR3nt: TGTGCCAGCAGCTTACCGACAGAGCAGTACTTC
CDR3aa: CASSLPTEQYF

d_gene: -
v_gene: TRBV12-3/TRBV12-4
j_gene: TRBJ1-2
abundance: -
CDR3nt: TGTGCCAGCAGTTTTGAGGGAGTAAGTGGCTACACCTTC
CDR3aa: CASSFEGVSGYTF

d_gene: -
v_gene: TRBV7-9
j_gene: TRBJ1-1
abundance: -
CDR3nt: TGTGCCAGCAGCTTAGTTACACAGGAAAACACTGAAGCTTTCTTT
CDR3aa: CASSLVTQENTEAFF

d_gene: TRBD1
v_gene: TRBV6-5
j_gene: TRBJ1-5
abundance: once
CDR3nt: TGTGCCAGCCACCGGGACAGTAGTATTCTATGGCCCCAGCATTTT
CDR3aa: CASHRDSSILWPQHF

d_gene: -
v_gene: TRBV10-3
j_gene: TRBJ1-1
abundance: -
CDR3nt: TGTGCCATCAGTACCGGGGGGTTTGAAGCTTTCTTT
CDR3aa: CAISTGGFEAFF

d_gene: -
v_gene: TRBV20-1
j_gene: TRBJ2-7
abundance: -
CDR3nt: TGCAGTGCTCAGAATGTCTACGAGCAGTACTTC
CDR3aa: CSAQNVYEQYF

d_gene: TRBD1
v_gene: TRBV30
j_gene: TRBJ1-2
abundance: -
CDR3nt: TGTGCCTGGAGCCACGGGACAGGGAATGGCTACACCTTC
CDR3aa: CAWSHGTGNGYTF

d_gene: -
v_gene: TRBV10-2
j_gene: TRBJ2-6
abundance: -
CDR3nt: TGCGCCAGCAGTGATGGCCAGGGACGGGGAGGTGGGGCCAACGTCCTGACTTTC
CDR3aa: CASSDGQGRGGGANVLTF

d_gene: -
v_gene: TRBV5-1
j_gene: TRBJ2-1
abundance: -
CDR3nt: TGCGCCAGCAGCTTGTCGACACCCTACAATGAGCAGTTCTTC
CDR3aa: CASSLSTPYNEQFF

d_gene: TRBD2
v_gene: TRBV20-1
j_gene: TRBJ2-1
abundance: -
CDR3nt: TGCAGGGTCAGCGGGGGGAATGAGCAGTTCTTC
CDR3aa: CRVSGGNEQFF

d_gene: TRBD2
v_gene: TRBV6-1
j_gene: TRBJ2-5
abundance: -
CDR3nt: TGTGCCAGCAGTGATGTGCTAGCGGGGCCCCTTGAATCGGAGACCCAGTACTTC
CDR3aa: CASSDVLAGPLESETQYF

d_gene: TRBD2
v_gene: TRBV7-9
j_gene: TRBJ2-7
abundance: -
CDR3nt: TGTGCCAGCGTCCGGCTAGCGGGACCCGACGAGCAGTACTTC
CDR3aa: CASVRLAGPDEQYF

d_gene: TRBD1
v_gene: TRBV19
j_gene: TRBJ1-2
abundance: -
CDR3nt: TGTGCCAGTAGTCTCGGGACAGGTCCCGACCTTTATGGCTACACCTTC
CDR3aa: CASSLGTGPDLYGYTF

d_gene: TRBD2
v_gene: TRBV19
j_gene: TRBJ2-1
abundance: -
CDR3nt: TGTGCCAGTACCCCGAGGGCGGGGGGGTCCTACAATGAGCAGTTCTTC
CDR3aa: CASTPRAGGSYNEQFF

d_gene: -
v_gene: TRBV30
j_gene: TRBJ1-1
abundance: -
CDR3nt: TGTGCACAACAGATACCGAACACTGAAGCTTTCTTT
CDR3aa: CAQQIPNTEAFF